This T cell receptor (beta chain) was sequenced during a study of type 1 regulatory T cells. For the study at large: T-allo10 is a Tr1-enriched, alloantigen-specific CD4 T cell product made in vitro.

MiXCR, run by TCRdb on the reads, gives a single entry per CDR3 protein. The sample lists 15,000 to 20,000 distinct CDR3 sequences; 10% were seen once. As regards this clonotype: A read error may be the cause here, since a much bigger clone is one base away.

This CDR3 region has 16 residues. Germline CDR1 and CDR2: SGHRS and YFSETQ. Losses at the gene ends were 4 bases for V and 0 bases for J; bases not matched to a gene: 6. Sequenced: CD4+ T cells, either the whole sample or a sorted fraction (not recorded which). This chain links TRBV5-1 with TRBJ2-3, with 9 bases matching TRBD1. The clonotype originates from a human donor in good health. CDR3 bases: TGCGCCAGCAGCGACAGGGGGAGCCGAAGCACAGATACGCAGTATTTT. Its translation is CASSDRGSRSTDTQYF.